The entry below describes one TCR beta chain. Its antigen is still unknown. Germline CDR1 and CDR2: LNHDA and SQIVND (reference sequence). Trimming at V came to 8 bases and at J to 4 bases, leaving 10 bases not matched to a gene. CDR3 size: 15 residues. The sample comes from a study of Ad26.COV2.S vaccination and SARS-CoV-2 variants. Findings and caveats of the study: Substantial breadth was reportedly displayed by spike-specific CD8+ and CD4+ T cell responses after vaccination.

Measured with immunoSEQ multiplex PCR; TCRdb has only the in-frame clones, and not every one. The sample comprises approximately 480,000 clones, 70% to 90% of which are singletons, and about 13% rests with the top ten. Sample treatment: some 19 received Ad26.COV2.S at low or high dose, single or two shots; roughly five received placebo; per-sample allocation not given. Sampling occurred on day 63 after the first vaccine or placebo injection. Whoever gave the sample was an adult aged 18-55 years in Boston. V is TRBV19 and J is TRBJ1-4; 7 bases match TRBD1. The material sequenced was peripheral blood, taken in a trial of Ad26.COV2.S vaccine versus placebo. The receptor comes from a person aged 18-65 years who received the Ad26.COV2.S COVID-19 vaccine or a placebo. The CDR3 reads CASAKNPGGNEKLFF. The CDR3 DNA follows: TGTGCCAGTGCTAAGAATCCAGGGGGTAATGAAAAACTGTTTTTT.